The source of this T cell receptor beta chain is a study of blood T cell repertoires in COVID-19. Study in general: PBMCs, B-cell-depleted T cells, or T cells provided the cDNA or gDNA that made up the material.

TCRdb's table, derived via immunoSEQ multiplex PCR, lists solely in-frame clones and lacks some. The table includes about 83,000 clones, about 92% detected once. Sequenced sample: peripheral blood. This receptor was obtained from an elderly woman with active or convalescent COVID-19.

The CDR3: CASRGGDERTEAFF. The CDR3 coding sequence is TGTGCCAGCAGGGGAGGGGACGAGAGAACTGAAGCTTTCTTT. J is TRBJ1-1 and V is TRBV6-5; possibly TRBD1 for D (5 bases). Germline assignment: CDR1 MNHEY and CDR2 SVGAGI. The CDR3 length is 14 residues. V was cut by 6 bases and J by 5 bases, with 16 bases left in between.